The 21 T cell receptor beta chains reported below all come from one sample, sequenced in a study of blood T cell repertoires in COVID-19. The method was immunoSEQ multiplex PCR; TCRdb's version includes in-frame clones alone and lacks a portion of them. The sample lists 200,000 to 300,000 clones, around 88% occurring once. The sequenced material came from PBMCs or T cells enriched from blood (not recorded which). The receptors originated from a young woman who had recovered from COVID-19.

This clone occurred a few times. The chain combines TRBV11-3 with TRBJ2-2; D is undetermined. Germline CDR1 is SGHNT and CDR2 is YENEEA. The CDR3 covers 16 residues. The V gene lost 5 bases and the J gene lost 4 bases, with 17 bases spanning the gap. CDR3 sequence: CASSRSRRLSTGELFF. CDR3 in DNA: TGTGCCAGCAGCAGATCTAGGCGGCTCTCCACCGGGGAGCTGTTTTTT.

This chain joins TRBV7-9 and TRBJ2-7, with D possibly TRBD2 on 6 matching bases. This CDR3 has 14 amino acids. Per germline, CDR1 SEHNR and CDR2 FQNEAQ (reference sequence). Trimming cost V 0 bases and J 3 bases, with 9 bases left between them. The CDR3 is CASSLAGEVYEQYF. In DNA form, the CDR3 reads TGTGCCAGCAGCTTAGCCGGGGAGGTCTACGAGCAGTACTTC.

This chain joins TRBV5-1 and TRBJ2-5; TRBD1 might be the D (5 bases). CDR3 length equals 15 residues. The V end lost 0 bases, the J end lost 0 bases, and 9 bases lay between the germline ends. CDR1 and CDR2 (germline): SGHRS, YFSETQ. The CDR3 DNA is TGCGCCAGCAGCTTGGCGCAGGGTAACCAAGAGACCCAGTACTTC. Amino acid sequence: CASSLAQGNQETQYF. Supplemented by reference TRBV5-1 and TRBJ2-5, the full variable domain reads KAGVTQTPRYLIKTRGQQVTLSCSPISGHRSVSWYQQTPGQGLQFLFEYFSETQRNKGNFPGRFSGRQFSNSRSEMNVSTLELGDSALYLCASSLAQGNQETQYFGPGTRLLVL.

As to this clone: The sample has other DNA sequences that encode this CDR3 too. J is TRBJ2-5 and V is TRBV7-9, with TRBD1 as a possible D gene (6 bases). CDR1 and CDR2 (germline): SEHNR, FQNEAQ (reference sequence). This CDR3 is 13 amino acids long. V was cut by 0 bases and J by 4 bases, with 6 bases left in between. In nucleotides, the CDR3 is TGTGCCAGCAGCTTAGCAGGGGGAGAGACCCAGTACTTC. Protein product: CASSLAGGETQYF.

The rearrangement joins TRBV7-9 to TRBJ1-6, with D perhaps matching TRBD1 (5 bases). The V gene's germline CDR1 is SEHNR and CDR2 FQNEAQ (reference sequence). Trimming shortened V by 7 bases and J by 8 bases, and 9 bases separated the two germline ends. The CDR3 spans 12 residues. CDR3 bases: TGTGCCAGCACCCTAGGGGATTCACCCCTCCACTTT. Translated, it gives CASTLGDSPLHF.

V is TRBV12-3 or TRBV12-4 and J is TRBJ2-1; 7 positions agree with TRBD2. Trimming cost V 5 bases and J 7 bases; bases outside gene matches: 5. CDR3 length: 13 residues. CDR3 loop: CASSQKAGNEQFF. DNA for the CDR3: TGTGCCAGCAGTCAAAAAGCGGGAAATGAGCAGTTCTTC.

This chain links TRBV6-1 with TRBJ1-5; possible D gene TRBD1, 5 bases. Trimming stripped 3 bases from V and 0 bases from J, with 6 bases between. This CDR3 has 14 amino acids. CDR1 and CDR2 from the germline V gene are MNHNS and SASEGT. CDR3 nucleotides: TGTGCCAGCAGTGATGACAGTAGCAATCAGCCCCAGCATTTT. This codes for CASSDDSSNQPQHF.

Here the CDR3 DNA reads TGTGCCAGTAGTCCGGGACAGTTAGACTATGGCTACACCTTC. This sequence encodes CASSPGQLDYGYTF. V usage is TRBV19 and J usage is TRBJ1-2; the match to TRBD1 covers 7 bases. After removal of 5 bases from V and 3 bases from J, the junction contained 6 bases not matched to a gene. The CDR3 contains 14 residues. Germline V gene data show CDR1 as LNHDA and CDR2 as SQIVND (reference sequence). The full variable domain, in which reference TRBV19 and TRBJ1-2 provide the parts outside the CDR3, is DGGITQSPKYLFRKEGQNVTLSCEQNLNHDAMYWYRQDPGQGLRLIYYSQIVNDFQKGDIAEGYSVSREKKESFPLTVTSAQKNPTAFYLCASSPGQLDYGYTFGSGTRLTVV.

This chain connects TRBV18 to TRBJ1-5; no definite D call. This CDR3 is 14 amino acids long. The V end was cut by 5 bases, the J end by 5 bases, with 13 bases between. CDR1 KGHSH and CDR2 LQKENI come from the germline V gene. DNA of the CDR3: TGTGCCAGCTCAAATACTTCGGGGTATCAGCCCCAGCATTTT. Protein: CASSNTSGYQPQHF.

The chain carries TRBV28 and TRBJ1-5; tentative D call: TRBD1 (6 bases). The CDR3 loop spans 15 amino acids. V gave up 3 bases and J gave up 11 bases, with 20 bases separating them. Per germline, CDR1 MDHEN and CDR2 SYDVKM. For the CDR3, the DNA is TGTGCCAGCAGTTTGGGGAGACAGGTGCTTAGAGCCCAGCATTTT. Protein sequence: CASSLGRQVLRAQHF.

A remark on this clone: The junction differs from germline at one of its ends, possibly a read error. The same CDR3 also results from other DNA sequences found in this sample. This sequence joins TRBV6-5 and TRBJ2-6; 8 nucleotides line up with TRBD1. CDR3 length equals 15 residues. Germline V gives CDR1 MNHEY, CDR2 SVGAGI. CDR3 coding DNA: TGTGCCAGCAGACAGGGGGGCTCTGGGGCCAACGTTCTGACTTTC. It specifies CASRQGGSGANVLTF.

This rearrangement joins TRBV28 to TRBJ1-2; 7 nucleotides agree with TRBD1. The germline V gene has CDR1 MDHEN and CDR2 SYDVKM. The ends lost 6 bases at V and 3 bases at J; junction bases unmatched: 10. This CDR3 is 15 amino acids long. The CDR3 spells CASSSGGGVYYGYTF. The CDR3 DNA is TGTGCCAGCAGCAGCGGAGGGGGCGTCTACTATGGCTACACCTTC.

V is TRBV6-5 and J is TRBJ1-5, with D possibly TRBD1 on 5 matching bases. The CDR3 extends over 15 amino acids. CDR1 and CDR2 (germline): MNHEY, SVGAGI. V was shortened by 0 bases and J by 6 bases, with 12 bases between the two germline ends. The CDR3 region is CASSYSQGGGQPQHF. CDR3 nucleotides: TGTGCCAGCAGTTACTCCCAGGGCGGTGGTCAGCCCCAGCATTTT.

The gene calls are TRBV18 and TRBJ1-1, with D possibly TRBD1 on 5 matching bases. Germline V CDR1 and CDR2: KGHSH, LQKENI. The V end was cut by 1 base, the J end by 1 base, with 10 bases between. The CDR3 is made up of 15 amino acids. CDR3 sequence: CASSPRSGENTEAFF. CDR3 nucleotides: TGTGCCAGCTCACCACGGTCGGGGGAGAACACTGAAGCTTTCTTT.

CDR3 in DNA: TGTGCCAGTATGGATGGAGGGGGCCGGGAGACCCAGTACTTC. Translating gives CASMDGGGRETQYF. The rearrangement links TRBV19 to TRBJ2-5; TRBD1 might be the D (7 bases). This CDR3 region has 14 residues. In germline, CDR1 is LNHDA, CDR2 SQIVND (reference sequence). V lost 7 bases and J lost 5, with 17 bases in between.

The J gene is TRBJ2-1, the V gene TRBV14; tentative D call: TRBD2 (6 bases). The germline gives CDR1 SGHDN, CDR2 FVKESK. This CDR3 has 15 residues. With 2 bases removed from V and 6 bases from J, the gap between germline ends came to 14 bases. The CDR3 DNA follows: TGTGCCAGCAGCCAACCCTGGAGGGTTGGCAATGAGCAGTTCTTC. Its protein product is CASSQPWRVGNEQFF.

V and J are TRBV6-4 and TRBJ1-4, with a possible D match to TRBD1 (5 bases). The V gene lost 5 bases and the J gene lost 7 bases, with 17 bases spanning the gap. The CDR3 is made up of 15 amino acids. Germline CDR1 MRHNA, CDR2 SNTAGT. CDR3 protein: CASSPAAGGGEKLFF. For the CDR3, the DNA is TGTGCCAGCAGTCCCGCCGCGGGGGGTGGTGAAAAACTGTTTTTT.

The gene calls are TRBV29-1 and TRBJ1-2; D might be TRBD1 (5 bases). Germline CDR1 reads SQVTM; CDR2 reads ANQGSEA. V lost 4 bases, J lost 5 bases, and 14 bases lay in between. CDR3 length: 13 amino acids. CDR3 region: CSVGLDSGYGYTF. The CDR3 nucleotides are TGCAGCGTTGGCTTAGACAGCGGGTATGGCTACACCTTC.

The chain couples TRBV9 to TRBJ2-7; 12 bases map to TRBD1. The trim removed 3 bases at V and 6 bases at J, leaving 4 bases unmatched. Germline loops: CDR1 SGDLS, CDR2 YYNGEE. There are 14 residues in the CDR3. CDR3 nucleotides: TGTGCCAGCAGCGGAGGGACAGGGGGCTTCGAGCAGTACTTC. This sequence encodes CASSGGTGGFEQYF. The variable domain in full, with the rest retrieved from reference TRBV9 and TRBJ2-7, is DSGVTQTPKHLITATGQRVTLRCSPRSGDLSVYWYQQSLDQGLQFLIQYYNGEERAKGNILERFSAQQFPDLHSELNLSSLELGDSALYFCASSGGTGGFEQYFGPGTRLTVT.

The chain has TRBV28 and TRBJ2-7; TRBD1 matches at 7 bases. V lost 7 bases, J lost 2 bases, and 5 bases stayed unmatched. The CDR3 extends over 13 amino acids. CDR1 MDHEN and CDR2 SYDVKM come from the germline V gene. CDR3 bases: TGTGCCAGCAAACAGGGGCCCACCTACGAGCAGTACTTC. It is translated as CASKQGPTYEQYF. Using reference TRBV28 and TRBJ2-7 for the parts outside the CDR3, the full variable domain is DVKVTQSSRYLVKRTGEKVFLECVQDMDHENMFWYRQDPGLGLRLIYFSYDVKMKEKGDIPEGYSVSREKKERFSLILESASTNQTSMYLCASKQGPTYEQYFGPGTRLTVT.

The chain joins TRBV14 to TRBJ1-2; D is possibly TRBD1 (6 bases). Trimming pared 1 base from V and 6 bases from J, leaving 12 bases between. The germline V gene has CDR1 SGHDN and CDR2 FVKESK. The CDR3 runs 14 residues. CDR3: CASSQARTADGYTF. The CDR3 DNA reads as TGTGCCAGCAGCCAAGCAAGGACAGCTGATGGCTACACCTTC.